Listed below are T cell receptor beta chains from one sample, sequenced in a study of CD8 T cells in Susac syndrome. TCRdb ran MiXCR on the immunoSEQ multiplex PCR reads and lists one entry per CDR3 protein. Of around 80,000 distinct CDR3 sequences listed, 80% to 95% were seen once; the top ten hold around 0.45%. Input material: CD8+ T cells from PBMCs. These receptors all come from a human donor with Susac syndrome. Both conserved end residues are part of each CDR3. The D gene is left open where the match is weak. Clone size is given for some rows only: seen once, a few or many times, or a class if the clone is expanded.

d_gene,abundance,j_gene,v_gene,CDR3aa,CDR3nt
TRBD2,.,TRBJ2-3,TRBV5-1,CASSQGLAGTDTQYF,TGCGCCAGCAGCCAGGGACTAGCGGGCACAGATACGCAGTATTTT
.,.,TRBJ2-2,TRBV27,CASRDTNTGELFF,TGTGCCAGCAGGGATACGAACACCGGGGAGCTGTTTTTT
.,.,TRBJ1-4,TRBV20-1,CSARASRNEKLFF,TGCAGTGCTAGGGCCAGCCGGAATGAAAAACTGTTTTTT
TRBD1,.,TRBJ1-5,TRBV4-1,CASSQDPGGESQPQHF,TGCGCCAGCAGCCAAGACCCAGGGGGTGAGAGTCAGCCCCAGCATTTT
TRBD2,.,TRBJ2-1,TRBV7-2,CASSLWVATSGNYEQFF,TGTGCCAGCAGCTTATGGGTGGCGACTAGCGGGAACTATGAGCAGTTCTTC
.,.,TRBJ2-2,TRBV30,CAWSVRGSGELFF,TGTGCCTGGAGTGTAAGGGGGTCGGGGGAGCTGTTTTTT
.,.,TRBJ2-3,TRBV5-6,CASSWGDRTLTDTQYF,TGTGCCAGCAGCTGGGGGGATAGGACCCTCACAGATACGCAGTATTTT
TRBD2,.,TRBJ2-1,TRBV3-1,CASSQESGGWVGEQFF,TGTGCCAGCAGCCAAGAGTCGGGGGGGTGGGTTGGTGAGCAGTTCTTC
TRBD1,once,TRBJ1-4,TRBV7-9,CASSTPGQGTGKLFF,TGTGCCAGCAGCACCCCGGGACAGGGGACGGGGAAACTGTTTTTT
.,once,TRBJ1-1,TRBV4-3,CASSPRGYGVEAFF,TGCGCCAGCAGCCCCCGCGGATACGGGGTGGAGGCTTTCTTT
.,.,TRBJ1-5,TRBV25-1,CASAGSNQPQHF,TGTGCCAGCGCGGGGAGCAATCAGCCCCAGCATTTT
.,.,TRBJ2-3,TRBV10-2,CASSEAAGTDTQYF,TGCGCCAGCAGTGAGGCGGCGGGCACAGATACGCAGTATTTT
.,once,TRBJ1-2,TRBV20-1,CSAKRSFYGYTF,TGCAGTGCTAAACGGTCCTTCTATGGCTACACCTTC
TRBD2,once,TRBJ2-5,TRBV19,CASSISPSTSGEETQYF,TGTGCCAGTAGTATTTCCCCCTCCACTAGCGGTGAAGAGACCCAGTACTTC
TRBD2,.,TRBJ2-1,TRBV27,CASTGGVNEQFF,TGTGCCAGTACGGGGGGGGTAAATGAGCAGTTCTTC
.,.,TRBJ1-4,TRBV9,CASSVGSATNEKLFF,TGTGCCAGCAGCGTTGGCAGCGCAACTAATGAAAAACTGTTTTTT
.,.,TRBJ2-5,TRBV10-2,CASSPDRQRPETQYF,TGCGCCAGCAGCCCGGACAGACAAAGGCCAGAGACCCAGTACTTC
.,.,TRBJ1-2,TRBV24-1,CATSDPGRNYGYTF,TGTGCCACCAGTGACCCCGGACGGAACTATGGCTACACCTTC
TRBD1,.,TRBJ1-1,TRBV6-5,CASSYYRGKLGTEAFF,TGTGCCAGCAGTTACTACAGGGGGAAGTTGGGAACTGAAGCTTTCTTT
.,.,TRBJ1-5,TRBV12-3/TRBV12-4,CASTTRGQLRQPQHF,TGTGCCAGCACTACCCGCGGACAGCTAAGACAGCCCCAGCATTTT
.,.,TRBJ1-1,TRBV12-3/TRBV12-4,CASSAAGAEAFF,TGTGCCAGCAGTGCCGCAGGGGCTGAAGCTTTCTTT
TRBD1,once,TRBJ2-6,TRBV4-2,CASSRRTGPTGANVLTF,TGTGCCAGCAGCCGCCGGACAGGGCCGACGGGGGCCAACGTCCTGACTTTC
.,.,TRBJ1-1,TRBV5-8,CASSQPGPRAEAFF,TGTGCCAGCAGCCAACCGGGCCCTAGGGCTGAAGCTTTCTTT